This TCR beta chain was found in a study of T cells after yellow fever vaccination. TCRdb independently ran MiXCR on the 5' RACE reads; one entry per CDR3 protein. This sample has 150,000 to 200,000 distinct CDR3 sequences, with approximately 6.2% found just once. Study results and caveats: Weaker in magnitude, the secondary response showed a faster peak on day 5 versus 15. The booster response re-showed most primary clones: around 97% CD4, around 87% CD8.

This clonotype showed up many times. Its antigen is currently unknown. Sample: CD4+ T cells sorted from PBMCs, taken on the day of the first yellow fever vaccination. The TCR originated in a man between 18 and 35 years old who received the YFV17D yellow fever vaccine.

For the CDR3, the DNA is TGCAGTGCTAGCTCCCCAGGGGAGCAGTACGTC. Its protein product is CSASSPGEQYV. V and J are TRBV20-1 and TRBJ2-7; perhaps TRBD1 as D (5 bases). V lost 3 bases to trimming and J lost 7 bases, with 10 bases between them. The CDR3 sequence is 11 residues long. Germline CDR1 DFQATT, CDR2 SNEGSKA (reference sequence).